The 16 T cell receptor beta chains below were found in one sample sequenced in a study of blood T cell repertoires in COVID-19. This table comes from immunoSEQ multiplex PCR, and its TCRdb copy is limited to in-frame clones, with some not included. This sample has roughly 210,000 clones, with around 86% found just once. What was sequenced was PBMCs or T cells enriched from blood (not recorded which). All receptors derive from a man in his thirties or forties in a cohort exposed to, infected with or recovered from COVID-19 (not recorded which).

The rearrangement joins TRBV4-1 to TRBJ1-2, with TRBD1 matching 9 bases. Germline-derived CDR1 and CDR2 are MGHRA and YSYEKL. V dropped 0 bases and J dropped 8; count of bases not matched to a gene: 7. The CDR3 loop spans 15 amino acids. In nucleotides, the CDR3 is TGCGCCAGCAGCCAAGATCAACAGGGGGCTAGCGGCTACACCTTC. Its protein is CASSQDQQGASGYTF.

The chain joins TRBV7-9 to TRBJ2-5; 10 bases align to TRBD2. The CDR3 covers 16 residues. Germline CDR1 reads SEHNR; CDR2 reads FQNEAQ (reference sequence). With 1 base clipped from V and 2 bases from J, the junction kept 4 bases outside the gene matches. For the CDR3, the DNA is TGTGCCAGCAGCTTAGTCGGGACTAGCGAGCAAGAGACCCAGTACTTC. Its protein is CASSLVGTSEQETQYF.

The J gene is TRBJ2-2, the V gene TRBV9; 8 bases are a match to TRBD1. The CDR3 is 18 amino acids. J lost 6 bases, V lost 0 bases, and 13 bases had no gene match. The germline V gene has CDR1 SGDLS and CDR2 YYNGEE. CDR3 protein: CASSVEDRAGYVPGELFF. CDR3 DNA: TGTGCCAGCAGCGTAGAGGACAGGGCCGGGTATGTCCCCGGGGAGCTGTTTTTT. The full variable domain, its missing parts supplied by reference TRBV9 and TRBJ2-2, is DSGVTQTPKHLITATGQRVTLRCSPRSGDLSVYWYQQSLDQGLQFLIQYYNGEERAKGNILERFSAQQFPDLHSELNLSSLELGDSALYFCASSVEDRAGYVPGELFFGEGSRLTVL.

The CDR3 here is CASSLAGANTEAFF. For the CDR3, the DNA is TGCGCCAGCAGCTTGGCGGGTGCGAACACTGAAGCTTTCTTT. This chain uses TRBV5-1 with TRBJ1-1; D is ambiguous. Per germline, CDR1 SGHRS and CDR2 YFSETQ. The CDR3 loop spans 14 amino acids. V dropped 0 bases and J dropped 1 base, with 7 bases sitting between them.

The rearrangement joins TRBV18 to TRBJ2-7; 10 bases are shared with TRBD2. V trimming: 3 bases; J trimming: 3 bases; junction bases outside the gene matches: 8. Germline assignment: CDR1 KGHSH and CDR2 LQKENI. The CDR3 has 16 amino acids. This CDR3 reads CASSPTSGPSGYEQYF. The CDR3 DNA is TGTGCCAGCTCACCGACTAGCGGGCCAAGTGGCTACGAGCAGTACTTC.

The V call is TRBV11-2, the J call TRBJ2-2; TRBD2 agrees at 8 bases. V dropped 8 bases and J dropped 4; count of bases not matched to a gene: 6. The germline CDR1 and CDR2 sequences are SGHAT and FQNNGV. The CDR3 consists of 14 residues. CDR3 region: CASPPGGSTGELFF. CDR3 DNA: TGTGCCAGCCCACCGGGAGGGAGCACCGGGGAGCTGTTTTTT.

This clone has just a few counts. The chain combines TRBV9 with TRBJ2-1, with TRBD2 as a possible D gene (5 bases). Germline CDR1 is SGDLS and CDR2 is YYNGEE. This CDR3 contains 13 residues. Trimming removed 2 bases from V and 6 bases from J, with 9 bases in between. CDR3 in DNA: TGTGCCAGCAGCGTGACTAATTTCAATGAGCAGTTCTTC. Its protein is CASSVTNFNEQFF.

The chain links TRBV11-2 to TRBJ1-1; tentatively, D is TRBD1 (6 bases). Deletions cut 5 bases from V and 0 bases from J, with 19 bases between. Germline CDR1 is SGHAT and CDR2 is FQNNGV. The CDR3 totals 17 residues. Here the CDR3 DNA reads TGTGCCAGCAGCCCGTTTGGGACACTAGTTTTGAACACTGAAGCTTTCTTT. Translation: CASSPFGTLVLNTEAFF.

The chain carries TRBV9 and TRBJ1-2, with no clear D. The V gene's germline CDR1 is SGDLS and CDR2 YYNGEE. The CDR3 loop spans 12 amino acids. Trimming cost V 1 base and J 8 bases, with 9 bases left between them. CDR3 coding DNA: TGTGCCAGCAGCGTACTAGCAGGCGGCTACACCTTC. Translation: CASSVLAGGYTF.

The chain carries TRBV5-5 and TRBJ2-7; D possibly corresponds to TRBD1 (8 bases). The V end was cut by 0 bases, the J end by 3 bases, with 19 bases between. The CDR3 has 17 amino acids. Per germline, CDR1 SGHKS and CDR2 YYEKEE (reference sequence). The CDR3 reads CASSLVGAGQVNYEQYF. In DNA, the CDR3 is TGTGCCAGCAGCTTGGTCGGAGCGGGACAGGTGAACTACGAGCAGTACTTC.

The CDR3 bases are TGTGCCAGCAGTGAAGGGAGGAGGAGTCTTGTTGAGGAGGGCTACACCTTC. This translates into CASSEGRRSLVEEGYTF. The chain recombines TRBV25-1 with TRBJ1-2; D gene unclear. Deletions cut 2 bases from V and 8 bases from J, with 24 bases between. The CDR3 loop spans 17 amino acids. Germline V gene data show CDR1 as MGHDK and CDR2 as SYGVNS.

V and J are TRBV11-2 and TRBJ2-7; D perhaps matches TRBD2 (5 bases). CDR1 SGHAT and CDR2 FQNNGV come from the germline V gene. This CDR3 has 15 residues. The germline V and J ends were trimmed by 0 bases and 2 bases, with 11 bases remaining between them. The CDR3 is CASSLDQRQPYEQYF. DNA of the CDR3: TGTGCCAGCAGCTTAGATCAGCGGCAGCCCTACGAGCAGTACTTC.

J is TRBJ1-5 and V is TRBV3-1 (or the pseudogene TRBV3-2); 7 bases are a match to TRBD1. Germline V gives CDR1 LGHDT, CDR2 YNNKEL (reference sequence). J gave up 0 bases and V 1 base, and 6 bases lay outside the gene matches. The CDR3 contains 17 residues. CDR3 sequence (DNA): TGTGCCAGCAGCCAAGGTTACAGGGGAGATAGCAATCAGCCCCAGCATTTT. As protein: CASSQGYRGDSNQPQHF.

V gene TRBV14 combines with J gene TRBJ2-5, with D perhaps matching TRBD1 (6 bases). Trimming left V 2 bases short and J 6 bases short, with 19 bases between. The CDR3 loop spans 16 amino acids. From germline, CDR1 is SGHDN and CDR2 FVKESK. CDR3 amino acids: CASSQTDTGSRKTQYF. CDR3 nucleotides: TGTGCCAGCAGCCAAACAGACACAGGGAGTAGGAAGACCCAGTACTTC.

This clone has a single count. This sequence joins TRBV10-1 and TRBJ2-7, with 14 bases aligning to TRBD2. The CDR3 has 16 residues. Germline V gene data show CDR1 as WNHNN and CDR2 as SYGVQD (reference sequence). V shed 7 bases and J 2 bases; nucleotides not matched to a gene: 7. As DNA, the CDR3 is TGCGCCAGCATCGGGACTAGCGGGAGTCAGACCTACGAGCAGTACTTC. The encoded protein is CASIGTSGSQTYEQYF.

CDR3 in DNA: TGTGCCATCAGTGAGTTACAGACAGGGGCTAACTATGGCTACACCTTC. Translating it yields CAISELQTGANYGYTF. This chain uses TRBV10-3 with TRBJ1-2, with 8 bases fitting TRBD1. This CDR3 is built from 16 residues. V gave up 1 base and J gave up 0 bases; unmatched junction bases: 4. The germline gives CDR1 ENHRY, CDR2 SYGVKD.